This TCR beta chain was found in a study of shared clonotypes between healthy human individuals. V was shortened by 5 bases and J by 2 bases, with 9 bases between the two germline ends. Germline-derived CDR1 and CDR2 are SGHDN and FVKESK. This CDR3 is 13 amino acids long. TCRdb's copy holds only in-frame clones and misses some; the assay was immunoSEQ multiplex PCR. The sample includes about 2.2 million clones, about 92% of them seen just once. Positively selected for CCR7, the CD45RO-negative cells used as naive CD8 cells excluded terminally differentiated effector memory CD45RA+ cells. The sequenced material came from naive CD8+ T cells from PBMCs. The TCR was taken from a man between 18 and 29 years old in good health. Some clones in this sample may be carry-over from other donors' samples. V and J are TRBV14 and TRBJ1-2; D unclear. This CDR3 is CASSITVNYGYTF. Written as DNA, the CDR3 is TGTGCCAGCAGCATCACAGTCAACTATGGCTACACCTTC.